This T cell receptor beta chain was captured in a study of T cell repertoires in cytomegalovirus infection. Study-level findings and limits: Dominating the ex vivo response were TCR beta clonotypes that were CMV-specific and HLA-C-restricted. There were carriers of CMV plus the relevant HLA, and cumulative public TCR beta family frequency identified them.

Termini included, the CDR3 measures 16 amino acids. In germline, CDR1 is MNHGY, CDR2 SAAAGT. In TCRdb, the reads were re-called with MiXCR into one record per CDR3 protein. This sample has about 740,000 distinct CDR3 sequences, with roughly a third found just once. A remark on this clonotype: Its target is unknown. Since the CDR3 does not end with the conserved phenylalanine or tryptophan, this likely comes from a read error. It is unclear where the CDR3 begins or ends on the DNA, so no DNA is shown, and the CDR3 is as TCRdb lists it.

This sequence originates from a human donor in good health (CMV status not recorded). Some clones in this sample may be carry-over from other donors' samples. The rearrangement uses TRBV6-8 and TRBJ1-2; TRBD1 is the table's D call and was not checked against the DNA. Sequenced material: PBMCs. The CDR3 here is CASSYSSGGRNYGYTL.